Shown below are 31 T cell receptor beta chains from a single sample sequenced in a study of CXCR3-negative and CXCR3-positive naive CD8 T cells (dated by TCRdb to between 2019 and 2020). The instrument given in TCRdb is NextSeq 550. The Human TCR Profiling Kit (MiLaboratory) was used to make UMI-labeled 5' RACE TRB cDNA libraries. With the reads reprocessed by TCRdb, a single entry stands for each CDR3 protein sequence and no DNA is reported. The sample's clone listing holds about 80,000 distinct CDR3 sequences. The leading ten clones occupy roughly 1.5% of the sample. The specimen sequenced was naive CXCR3- CD8+ T cells from blood. The cell subset or site label for this specimen denotes: CD45RO-CCR7+CD27+CD95- naive CD8+ T cells lacking CXCR3 (TNR3-). The origin of the receptors is a human donor in good health. Some clones in this sample may be carry-over from other donors' samples.

The chain recombines TRBV12-3 or TRBV12-4 with TRBJ2-7; there is no DNA to check the TCRdb D call of TRBD1. The CDR3 is 16 amino acids. Here the CDR3 reads CASSLALLGRLNEQYF.

The CDR3 sequence is CASSSPTGQMNTEAFF. This chain uses TRBV28 with TRBJ1-1; TCRdb proposes TRBD1, but this gene call is untestable without DNA. The V gene's germline CDR1 is MDHEN and CDR2 SYDVKM. The CDR3 runs 16 residues.

The chain joins TRBV6-5 to TRBJ1-2; TCRdb outputs TRBD1, but without DNA this stays unchecked. This CDR3 is 16 amino acids long. Germline CDR1 MNHEY, CDR2 SVGAGI. CDR3 loop: CASSYSKWDDNYGYTF.

The rearrangement joins TRBV19 to TRBJ1-6; the D gene TCRdb calls, TRBD1, cannot be checked with no DNA. CDR1 is LNHDA and CDR2 is SQIVND in the germline V gene (reference sequence). This CDR3 has 16 amino acids. CDR3 protein: CASSDRDRGTNSPLHF.

This rearrangement joins TRBV7-6 to TRBJ2-2; TCRdb lists TRBD1, though no DNA is available to test this call. This CDR3 has 20 amino acids. Germline V gives CDR1 SGHVS, CDR2 FNYEAQ. The CDR3 region is CASSLDGGGTADRYTGELFF.

This chain joins TRBV29-1 and TRBJ1-1. The germline CDR1 and CDR2 sequences are SQVTM and ANQGSEA. CDR3 length: 13 amino acids. The chain's CDR3 is CSVLDALNTEAFF.

The chain has TRBV28 and TRBJ2-7; lacking DNA, the TRBD1 call made by TCRdb goes unchecked. Germline V gives CDR1 MDHEN, CDR2 SYDVKM. This CDR3 has 16 amino acids. The CDR3 loop is CASSLFGGPSSYEQYF.

V is TRBV29-1 and J is TRBJ1-2; TCRdb's assignment of TRBD1 cannot be checked, as there is no DNA. CDR1 is SQVTM and CDR2 is ANQGSEA in the germline V gene. This CDR3 spans 11 amino acids. CDR3 sequence: CSARQGDGYTF.

CDR3 residues: CASSPSDPNEQFF. This rearrangement joins TRBV7-9 to TRBJ2-1. Germline CDR1 reads SEHNR; CDR2 reads FQNEAQ (reference sequence). This CDR3 contains 13 residues.

The chain uses TRBV12-3 or TRBV12-4 and TRBJ2-1; TCRdb names TRBD2, which stays unverified in the absence of DNA. The CDR3 has 13 amino acids. The CDR3 here is CASSFSPIHEQFF.

V and J are TRBV6-5 and TRBJ2-3. The CDR3 has 15 amino acids. Germline CDR1 MNHEY, CDR2 SVGAGI. The CDR3 is CASSYSGRRTDTQYF.

The chain carries TRBV6-5 and TRBJ2-7; the D call of TRBD2 rests on TCRdb alone, since no DNA is present to check it. Germline CDR1 and CDR2: MNHEY and SVGAGI. The CDR3 is made up of 16 amino acids. The CDR3 region is CASSYSIDREWNEQYF.

V and J are TRBV29-1 and TRBJ2-7; TCRdb calls TRBD1, which cannot be checked without DNA. Germline V CDR1 and CDR2: SQVTM, ANQGSEA. The CDR3 is 13 amino acids. CDR3 residues: CSVLPGRSYEQYF.

This chain connects TRBV29-1 to TRBJ2-5; TCRdb selects TRBD1, and the lack of DNA leaves this call unchecked. The CDR3 runs 12 residues. The germline CDR1 and CDR2 sequences are SQVTM and ANQGSEA. This CDR3 reads CSVWRGAETQYF.

V usage is TRBV21-1 and J usage is TRBJ1-2; TCRdb designates TRBD1, a call that cannot be tested without DNA. TRBV21-1 is marked as a pseudogene. The CDR3 loop spans 15 amino acids. The CDR3 is CASSPRGRQLRGYTF.

The chain carries TRBV7-3 and TRBJ2-1; TCRdb's D gene call, TRBD1, goes unchecked for lack of DNA. The CDR3 loop spans 17 amino acids. Germline lookup yields CDR1 SGHTA and CDR2 FQGTGA. The CDR3 is CASSPTGGQFPFNEQFF.

This rearrangement joins TRBV28 to TRBJ2-7; TCRdb picks TRBD1, but there is no DNA to check that call. There are 14 residues in the CDR3. From germline, CDR1 is MDHEN and CDR2 SYDVKM. The CDR3 loop is CASSLKGQFYEQYF.

V usage is TRBV7-6 and J usage is TRBJ2-1; TCRdb names TRBD1, which stays unverified in the absence of DNA. CDR3 length: 12 residues. Germline CDR1 SGHVS, CDR2 FNYEAQ. CDR3 loop: CASRLIGDEQFF.

The chain couples TRBV29-1 to TRBJ2-3; absent DNA, TCRdb's TRBD1 call cannot be checked. Germline assignment: CDR1 SQVTM and CDR2 ANQGSEA. The CDR3 covers 13 residues. The CDR3 sequence: CSVERGASRSQYF.

The chain couples TRBV6-5 to TRBJ2-3. The V gene's germline CDR1 is MNHEY and CDR2 SVGAGI. This CDR3 spans 15 amino acids. CDR3 loop: CPSSYLGPFKDTQYF.

V usage is TRBV25-1 and J usage is TRBJ2-2. The CDR3 totals 13 residues. Germline CDR1 MGHDK, CDR2 SYGVNS. This chain's CDR3 is CASCGRSTGELFF.

This chain links TRBV20-1 with TRBJ2-7; TCRdb's D call of TRBD2 is untestable without DNA. Germline CDR1 and CDR2: DFQATT and SNEGSKA (reference sequence). This CDR3 has 14 amino acids. CDR3 in amino acids: CSAIELAGGYEQYF.

This rearrangement joins TRBV29-1 to TRBJ1-1. This CDR3 region has 13 residues. CDR1 is SQVTM and CDR2 is ANQGSEA in the germline V gene. The CDR3 loop is CSVDVDRNTEAFF.

CDR3 region: CAISSVDSYEQYF. The genes are TRBV10-3 and TRBJ2-7. Germline V gene sequence: CDR1 ENHRY, CDR2 SYGVKD. The CDR3 has 13 residues.

The rearrangement joins TRBV7-9 to TRBJ2-7; the D call of TRBD1 rests on TCRdb alone, since no DNA is present to check it. The CDR3 extends over 16 amino acids. The germline V gene has CDR1 SEHNR and CDR2 FQNEAQ (reference sequence). The CDR3 is CASSLFLRGGPYEQYF.

The CDR3 is CASSESRLAGGPSYNEQFF. The chain couples TRBV25-1 to TRBJ2-1; the TCRdb call, TRBD2, lacks DNA for checking. Germline CDR1 reads MGHDK; CDR2 reads SYGVNS. The length of the CDR3 is 19 residues.

CDR3 in amino acids: CASSLFGGGESEQFF. The chain carries TRBV12-3 or TRBV12-4 and TRBJ2-1; TCRdb calls TRBD2, which cannot be checked without DNA. This CDR3 region has 15 residues.

The rearrangement links TRBV4-1 to TRBJ2-7; absent DNA, TCRdb's TRBD1 call cannot be checked. CDR3 length: 15 residues. CDR1 and CDR2 (germline): MGHRA, YSYEKL. CDR3 amino acids: CASSPPGTGVYEQYF.

The chain recombines TRBV7-9 with TRBJ1-6. CDR1 is SEHNR and CDR2 is FQNEAQ in the germline V gene (reference sequence). The CDR3 runs to 11 residues. CDR3 residues: CATQGGGRPFF.

This chain uses TRBV6-4 with TRBJ2-3; TCRdb's D gene call, TRBD2, goes unchecked for lack of DNA. The CDR3 contains 15 residues. Germline-derived CDR1 and CDR2 are MRHNA and SNTAGT. CDR3 residues: CASRAAGGSTDTQYF.

Here the CDR3 reads CASSLGPTSGKDYNEQFF. The J gene is TRBJ2-1, the V gene TRBV7-6; with no DNA, the TCRdb D assignment of TRBD2 cannot be verified. The CDR3 is 18 amino acids. The germline CDR1 and CDR2 sequences are SGHVS and FNYEAQ.